What follows are 19 T cell receptor beta chains derived from one specimen sequenced in a study of HIV-infected children after antiretroviral therapy interruption (dated by TCRdb to between 2018 and 2021). Reading the label with the study, this specimen's treatment or condition is: PENTA 11 planned treatment interruption arm or continuous ART arm. The method behind the library was 3' RACE. The reads were generated on an Illumina MiSeq. TCR libraries were constructed from RNA with a 3' RACE protocol that used unique molecular identifiers to correct for PCR amplification bias. Using fastp at Q25 and MiXCR, TCRdb reprocessed the public reads and kept productive beta chains. Each entry merges the rows of one CDR3 protein and shows their most common DNA and genes. A total of about 50,000 distinct CDR3 sequences appear in this sample, roughly 4.5% of them only once. The biggest ten clones account for 0.7% of the sample.

The specimen was CD45RA+ CD4+ T cells from PBMCs, pooled from several time points, collected from a donor given antiretroviral therapy, either interrupted or continuous. This specimen's cell subset or site label, interpreted: naive CD4+ CD45RA+ CD45RO- T cells. These receptors originate from a pool of human donors with HIV.

This clonotype has a count of ten or more. The rearrangement uses TRBV2 and TRBJ1-6; 8 bases line up with TRBD1. CDR3 size: 16 residues. Germline lookup yields CDR1 SNHLY and CDR2 FYNNEI. The trim removed 3 bases at V and 3 bases at J, leaving 4 bases unmatched. The CDR3 DNA reads as TGTGCCAGCAGTGATTTGGACAGGGTCTATAATTCACCCCTCCACTTT. This translates into CASSDLDRVYNSPLHF.

The genes are TRBV5-1 and TRBJ2-7; D unclear. This CDR3 region has 15 residues. The ends were cut back, 0 bases at V and 4 bases at J, with 14 bases in the middle. CDR1 SGHRS and CDR2 YFSETQ come from the germline V gene. The CDR3 DNA reads TGCGCCAGCAGCTTGGCCGACATACGAAAGTACGAGCAGTACTTC. Translating gives CASSLADIRKYEQYF. Variable domain in full (rest from reference TRBV5-1 and TRBJ2-7): KAGVTQTPRYLIKTRGQQVTLSCSPISGHRSVSWYQQTPGQGLQFLFEYFSETQRNKGNFPGRFSGRQFSNSRSEMNVSTLELGDSALYLCASSLADIRKYEQYFGPGTRLTVT.

The table lists this clonotype with many counts. The chain uses TRBV10-3 and TRBJ1-1; perhaps TRBD1 as D (5 bases). The CDR3 loop spans 13 amino acids. Germline lookup yields CDR1 ENHRY and CDR2 SYGVKD. V lost 3 bases and J lost 8, with 13 bases in between. In nucleotides, the CDR3 is TGTGCCATCAGTGATAGGTTACAGGCGGAAGCTTTCTTT. Translating it yields CAISDRLQAEAFF.

As regards this clonotype: A much larger clone differs by one base, so this may be a read error. Because it lacks the conserved phenylalanine or tryptophan at the end, this CDR3 is likely a read error. The genes are TRBV28 and TRBJ1-3; D unresolved. The CDR3 length is 14 residues. The germline gives CDR1 MDHEN, CDR2 SYDVKM. V was pared by 3 bases and J by 0 bases, with 6 bases between. DNA for the CDR3: TGTGCCAGCAGTTTGGGCGGCTCTGGAAACACCATATATATT. Its translation: CASSLGGSGNTIYI.

At least ten counts were recorded for this clonotype. Here the CDR3 reads CASSGLVSGANVLTF. CDR3 in DNA: TGTGCCAGCAGCGGACTGGTCTCTGGGGCCAACGTCCTGACTTTC. The rearrangement uses TRBV2 and TRBJ2-6, with a tentative D call TRBD2 (5 bases). This CDR3 is 15 amino acids long. V was trimmed by 6 bases and J by 0 bases, leaving 9 bases between them. Germline V CDR1 and CDR2: SNHLY, FYNNEI.

At least ten counts were recorded for this clonotype. The chain recombines TRBV6-5 with TRBJ1-3; the match to TRBD1 covers 7 bases. CDR3 size: 17 residues. Germline V CDR1 and CDR2: MNHEY, SVGAGI. J lost 0 bases, V lost 3 bases, and 8 bases had no gene match. For the CDR3, the DNA is TGTGCCAGCAGTTATAGTCGCGACAGGGCCTCTGGAAACACCATATATTTT. Protein: CASSYSRDRASGNTIYF.

This chain connects TRBV10-3 to TRBJ2-6, with 11 nucleotides matching TRBD1. The CDR3 runs to 16 residues. From germline, CDR1 is ENHRY and CDR2 SYGVKD. J was trimmed by 2 bases and V by 8 bases; bases with no gene match: 5. CDR3: CAIGQGAQAGANVLTF. In nucleotides, the CDR3 is TGTGCCATCGGACAGGGGGCGCAAGCTGGGGCCAACGTCCTGACTTTC.

This clonotype was found many times. CDR3 nucleotide sequence: TGTGCCAGCAGTTACGGGACGGCGCAGTATTTT. Translated, it gives CASSYGTAQYF. The gene calls are TRBV6-5 and TRBJ2-3, with D perhaps TRBD1 or TRBD2 (5 bases each). The CDR3 spans 11 residues. V was cut by 2 bases and J by 10 bases, with 7 bases left in between. The germline V gene has CDR1 MNHEY and CDR2 SVGAGI.

This clonotype was recorded at least ten times. The chain carries TRBV12-3 or TRBV12-4 and TRBJ1-1; the D is unclear. V gave up 6 bases and J gave up 4 bases, with 9 bases separating them. The CDR3 runs 12 residues. CDR3 sequence: CASRKSPTEAFF. The CDR3 DNA follows: TGTGCCAGCAGGAAGTCCCCCACTGAAGCTTTCTTT.

This clonotype was observed at least ten times. This rearrangement joins TRBV27 to TRBJ2-7; D gene ambiguous. Germline CDR1 and CDR2: MNHEY and SMNVEV (reference sequence). This CDR3 spans 13 amino acids. Trimming shortened V by 8 bases and J by 3 bases, and 14 bases separated the two germline ends. CDR3 sequence reads: CASAPLGIYEQYF. CDR3 sequence (DNA): TGTGCCAGCGCCCCCCTGGGGATCTACGAGCAGTACTTC.

This clonotype was detected many times. The chain couples TRBV2 to TRBJ2-7; D is perhaps TRBD1 or TRBD2 (7 bases each). V was trimmed by 8 bases and J by 4 bases, leaving 15 bases between them. Per germline, CDR1 SNHLY and CDR2 FYNNEI. The CDR3 sequence is 13 residues long. In DNA form, the CDR3 reads TGTGCCAGCCAGGGGGGGACGCTTTACGAGCAGTACTTC. Amino acids: CASQGGTLYEQYF.

The rearrangement joins TRBV18 to TRBJ1-6, with no clear D. This CDR3 has 12 residues. The V end was cut by 2 bases, the J end by 7 bases, with 3 bases between. Per germline, CDR1 KGHSH and CDR2 LQKENI. The CDR3 DNA sequence: TGTGCCAGCTCACCAGTCAATTCACCCCTCCACTTT. Its protein is CASSPVNSPLHF.

The sample holds many counts of this clonotype. The chain employs TRBV28 and TRBJ1-2, with D perhaps matching TRBD1 (6 bases). This CDR3 region has 16 residues. Trimming left V 4 bases short and J 7 bases short, with 22 bases between. The germline gives CDR1 MDHEN, CDR2 SYDVKM. Here the CDR3 reads CASSSSPTQGSSGYTF. The CDR3 DNA sequence: TGTGCCAGCAGTTCTTCCCCCACACAGGGAAGCAGTGGCTACACCTTC.

This clonotype occurred a few times. This chain uses TRBV3-1 with TRBJ2-7; weak D call: TRBD1 (6 bases). The germline CDR1 and CDR2 sequences are LGHDT and YNNKEL (reference sequence). The CDR3 runs 14 residues. Trimming removed 0 bases at V and 4 bases at J, with 10 bases between. The CDR3 spells CASSQDWQGYEQYF. CDR3 bases: TGTGCCAGCAGCCAAGATTGGCAGGGGTACGAGCAGTACTTC.

The sample holds a few counts of this clonotype. The CDR3 sequence is CASSQGILRGPNEKLFF. The CDR3, as DNA: TGCGCCAGCAGCCAAGGCATCCTCCGGGGACCGAATGAAAAACTGTTTTTT. The chain couples TRBV4-1 to TRBJ1-4; TRBD1 might be the D (5 bases). V dropped 1 base and J dropped 5 bases, with 17 bases sitting between them. The CDR3 is 17 residues long. Germline V gene lookup returns CDR1 MGHRA and CDR2 YSYEKL.

The rearrangement links TRBV19 to TRBJ2-1; the D gene is possibly TRBD2 (5 bases). CDR1 LNHDA and CDR2 SQIVND come from the germline V gene (reference sequence). V lost 5 bases and J lost 10, with 15 bases in between. The CDR3 covers 13 residues. The CDR3 protein is CASSFDGSGEQFF. In DNA form, the CDR3 reads TGTGCCAGTAGTTTCGACGGATCGGGGGAGCAGTTCTTC. Full variable domain (remainder filled in from reference TRBV19 and TRBJ2-1): DGGITQSPKYLFRKEGQNVTLSCEQNLNHDAMYWYRQDPGQGLRLIYYSQIVNDFQKGDIAEGYSVSREKKESFPLTVTSAQKNPTAFYLCASSFDGSGEQFFGPGTRLTVL.

This clonotype has a handful of counts. The J gene is TRBJ1-2, the V gene TRBV6-1, with 7 bases aligning to TRBD1. CDR1 is MNHNS and CDR2 is SASEGT in the germline V gene. The V and J ends lost 4 bases and 1 base, in that order; junction bases with no gene match: 6. The CDR3 extends over 15 amino acids. The CDR3 protein is CASSARQGHNYGYTF. The CDR3, as DNA: TGTGCCAGCAGTGCCCGACAGGGACATAACTATGGCTACACCTTC.

This clonotype was counted ten times or more. This sequence joins TRBV7-9 and TRBJ2-4, with a possible D match to TRBD2 (7 bases). The germline V gene has CDR1 SEHNR and CDR2 FQNEAQ (reference sequence). The CDR3 covers 16 residues. V was trimmed by 3 bases and J by 2 bases, leaving 14 bases between them. The CDR3 bases are TGTGCCAGCAGCTTGGGGGGGGCTGTGACCAAAAACATTCAGTACTTC. It yields the protein CASSLGGAVTKNIQYF.

This clonotype was detected many times. The chain combines TRBV2 with TRBJ2-7; D is uncertain. Germline V gene lookup returns CDR1 SNHLY and CDR2 FYNNEI. V gave up 3 bases and J gave up 7 bases, with 7 bases separating them. The CDR3 runs 11 residues. This CDR3 reads CASSDRVEQYF. CDR3 nucleotide sequence: TGTGCCAGCAGTGACCGGGTAGAGCAGTACTTC.